This T cell receptor (beta chain) is drawn from a study of metastatic and nonmetastatic thyroid tumors. Germline CDR1 reads LNHNV; CDR2 reads YYDKDF (reference sequence). The CDR3 spans 13 residues. Trimming stripped 0 bases from V and 5 bases from J, with 7 bases between. Thyroid surgery took place with no prior treatment in any patient. This clone was seen at least ten times. TCRdb reprocessed the PCR reads using MiXCR. This table has roughly 15,000 clones, 23% appearing once. The TCR comes from a female donor with papillary thyroid cancer or a benign thyroid nodule (not recorded which). Some clones in this sample may be carry-over from other donors' samples. This chain links TRBV15 with TRBJ2-5, with D perhaps TRBD1 (5 bases). Sequenced sample: adjacent normal tissue. CDR3 sequence (DNA): TGTGCCACCAGCAGAGAGAAGGGGGAGACCCAGTACTTC. This codes for CATSREKGETQYF. Using reference TRBV15 and TRBJ2-5 for the parts outside the CDR3, the full variable domain is DAMVIQNPRYQVTQFGKPVTLSCSQTLNHNVMYWYQQKSSQAPKLLFHYYDKDFNNEADTPDNFQSRRPNTSFCFLDIRSPGLGDTAMYLCATSREKGETQYFGPGTRLLVL.